The source of this T cell receptor (beta chain) is a study of OX40 agonist ivuxolimab in advanced cancers. Looked up from germline, CDR1 is SEHNR and CDR2 is FQNEAQ (reference sequence). The CDR3 totals 15 residues. The V and J ends lost 5 bases and 2 bases, in that order; junction bases with no gene match: 8. Data came from immunoSEQ multiplex PCR; TCRdb stores just in-frame clones and leaves some out. The data contain 60,000 to 90,000 clones, about 86% of them seen just once; the ten biggest clones take up roughly 0.75%. The sequence was obtained from an adult with an advanced solid tumor such as melanoma, head and neck, liver or kidney cancer. This rearrangement joins TRBV7-9 to TRBJ2-5, with 7 bases lining up with TRBD1. Here the sequenced sample was CD4+ or CD8+ T cells sorted from blood, taken in a trial of the OX40 agonist ivuxolimab. CDR3 nucleotides: TGTGCCAGCAGCACAGGGGTAAGGGGTCAAGAGACCCAGTACTTC. Protein product: CASSTGVRGQETQYF.